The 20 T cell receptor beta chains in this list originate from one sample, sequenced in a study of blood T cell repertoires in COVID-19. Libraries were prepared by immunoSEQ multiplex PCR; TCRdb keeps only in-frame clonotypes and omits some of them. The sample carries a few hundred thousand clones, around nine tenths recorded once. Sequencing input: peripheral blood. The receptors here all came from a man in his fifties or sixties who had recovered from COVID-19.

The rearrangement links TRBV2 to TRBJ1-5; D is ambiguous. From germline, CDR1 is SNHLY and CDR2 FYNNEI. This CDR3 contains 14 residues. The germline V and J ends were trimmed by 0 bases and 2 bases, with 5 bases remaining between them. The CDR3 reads CASSEAAGNQPQHF. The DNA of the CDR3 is TGTGCCAGCAGTGAAGCGGCGGGCAATCAGCCCCAGCATTTT. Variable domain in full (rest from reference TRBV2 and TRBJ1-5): EPEVTQTPSHQVTQMGQEVILRCVPISNHLYFYWYRQILGQKVEFLVSFYNNEISEKSEIFDDQFSVERPDGSNFTLKIRSTKLEDSAMYFCASSEAAGNQPQHFGDGTRLSIL.

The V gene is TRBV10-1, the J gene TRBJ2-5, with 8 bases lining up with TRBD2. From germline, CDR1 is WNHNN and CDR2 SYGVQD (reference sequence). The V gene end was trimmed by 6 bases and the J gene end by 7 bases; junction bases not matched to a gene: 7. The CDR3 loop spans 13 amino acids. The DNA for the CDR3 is TGCGCCAGCAGCCTAACTAGCGGAGGGACCCAGTACTTC. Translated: CASSLTSGGTQYF.

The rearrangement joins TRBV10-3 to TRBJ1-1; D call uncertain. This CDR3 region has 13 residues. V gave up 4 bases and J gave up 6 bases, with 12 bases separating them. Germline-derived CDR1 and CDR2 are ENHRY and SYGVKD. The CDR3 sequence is CAISAGIYAEAFF. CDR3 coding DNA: TGTGCCATCAGTGCGGGGATATACGCTGAAGCTTTCTTT.

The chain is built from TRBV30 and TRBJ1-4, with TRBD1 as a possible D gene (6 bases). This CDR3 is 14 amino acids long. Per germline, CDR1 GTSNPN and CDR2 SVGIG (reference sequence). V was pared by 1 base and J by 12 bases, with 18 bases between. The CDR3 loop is CAWSAQGTAKELFF. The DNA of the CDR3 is TGTGCCTGGAGTGCCCAGGGGACGGCTAAGGAACTGTTTTTT. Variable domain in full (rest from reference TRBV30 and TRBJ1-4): SQTIHQWPATLVQPVGSPLSLECTVEGTSNPNLYWYRQAAGRGLQLLFYSVGIGQISSEVPQNLSASRPQDRQFILSSKKLLLSDSGFYLCAWSAQGTAKELFFGSGTQLSVL.

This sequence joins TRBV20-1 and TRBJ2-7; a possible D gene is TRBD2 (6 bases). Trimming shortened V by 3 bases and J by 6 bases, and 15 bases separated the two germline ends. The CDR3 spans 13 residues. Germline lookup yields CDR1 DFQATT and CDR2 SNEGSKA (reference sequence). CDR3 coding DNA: TGCAGTGCTAGTGGAGGGGAGGTCTTCGAGCAGTACTTC. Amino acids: CSASGGEVFEQYF.

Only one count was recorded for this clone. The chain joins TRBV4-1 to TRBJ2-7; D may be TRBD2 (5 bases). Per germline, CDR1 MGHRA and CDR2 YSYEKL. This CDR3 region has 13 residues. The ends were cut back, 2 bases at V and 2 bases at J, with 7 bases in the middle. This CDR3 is CASSQNSAYEQYF. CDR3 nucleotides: TGCGCCAGCAGCCAAAATAGCGCCTACGAGCAGTACTTC.

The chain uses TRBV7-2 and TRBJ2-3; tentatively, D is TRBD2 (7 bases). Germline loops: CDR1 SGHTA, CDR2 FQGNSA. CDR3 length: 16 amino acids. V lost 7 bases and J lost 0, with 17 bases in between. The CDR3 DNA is TGTGCCAGCACCTACGGGGGGCGGGGGAGCACAGATACGCAGTATTTT. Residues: CASTYGGRGSTDTQYF.

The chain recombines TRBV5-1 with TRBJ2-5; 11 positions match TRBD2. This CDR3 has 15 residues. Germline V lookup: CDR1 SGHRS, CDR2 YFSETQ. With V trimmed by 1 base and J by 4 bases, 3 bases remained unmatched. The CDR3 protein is CASSLSLAGGETQYF. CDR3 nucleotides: TGCGCCAGCAGCTTGTCGCTAGCGGGAGGAGAGACCCAGTACTTC. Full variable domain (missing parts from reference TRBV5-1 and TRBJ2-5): KAGVTQTPRYLIKTRGQQVTLSCSPISGHRSVSWYQQTPGQGLQFLFEYFSETQRNKGNFPGRFSGRQFSNSRSEMNVSTLELGDSALYLCASSLSLAGGETQYFGPGTRLLVL.

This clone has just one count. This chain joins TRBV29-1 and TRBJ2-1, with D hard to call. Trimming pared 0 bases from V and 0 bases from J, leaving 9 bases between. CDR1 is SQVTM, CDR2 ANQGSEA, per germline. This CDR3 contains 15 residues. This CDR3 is CSVEDHTSSYNEQFF. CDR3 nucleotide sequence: TGCAGCGTTGAAGATCATACGAGCTCCTACAATGAGCAGTTCTTC.

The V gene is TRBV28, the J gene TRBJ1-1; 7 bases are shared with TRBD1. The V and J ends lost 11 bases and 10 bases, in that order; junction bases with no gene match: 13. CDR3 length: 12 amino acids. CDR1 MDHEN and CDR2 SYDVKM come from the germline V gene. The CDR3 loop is CACTTGLGAAFF. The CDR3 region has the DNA TGTGCCTGCACGACAGGGTTAGGGGCAGCTTTCTTT.

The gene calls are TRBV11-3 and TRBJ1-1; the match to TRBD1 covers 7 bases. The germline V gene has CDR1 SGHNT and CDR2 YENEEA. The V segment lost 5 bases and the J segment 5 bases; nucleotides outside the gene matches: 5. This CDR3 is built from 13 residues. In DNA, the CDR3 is TGTGCCAGCAGCCGACAGGGACAGACTGAAGCTTTCTTT. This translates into CASSRQGQTEAFF.

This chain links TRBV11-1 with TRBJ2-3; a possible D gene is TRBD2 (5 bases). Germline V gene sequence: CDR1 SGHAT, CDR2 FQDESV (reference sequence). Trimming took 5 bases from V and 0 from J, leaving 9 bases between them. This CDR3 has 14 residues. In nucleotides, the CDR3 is TGTGCCAGCAGCCGGACTTTTAGCACAGATACGCAGTATTTT. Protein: CASSRTFSTDTQYF.

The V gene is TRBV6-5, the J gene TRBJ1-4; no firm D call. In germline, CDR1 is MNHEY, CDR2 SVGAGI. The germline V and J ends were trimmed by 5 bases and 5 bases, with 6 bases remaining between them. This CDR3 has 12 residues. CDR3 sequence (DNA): TGTGCCAGCAGTCCCAGAAATGAAAAACTGTTTTTT. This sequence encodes CASSPRNEKLFF.

The chain's CDR3 is CAIKDSGSTDTQYF. The CDR3 region has the DNA TGTGCCATCAAGGATAGCGGGAGTACAGATACGCAGTATTTT. The chain recombines TRBV10-3 with TRBJ2-3, with 9 bases lining up with TRBD2. In germline, CDR1 is ENHRY, CDR2 SYGVKD. The CDR3 is 14 residues long. V trimming: 7 bases; J trimming: 3 bases; junction bases outside the gene matches: 5.

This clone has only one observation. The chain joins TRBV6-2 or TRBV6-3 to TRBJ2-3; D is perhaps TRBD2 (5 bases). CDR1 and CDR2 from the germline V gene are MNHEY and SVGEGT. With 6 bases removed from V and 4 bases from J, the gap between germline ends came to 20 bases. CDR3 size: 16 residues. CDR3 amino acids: CASSPLAGLRADTQYF. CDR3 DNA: TGTGCCAGCAGCCCTCTTGCGGGCTTGAGGGCAGATACGCAGTATTTT.

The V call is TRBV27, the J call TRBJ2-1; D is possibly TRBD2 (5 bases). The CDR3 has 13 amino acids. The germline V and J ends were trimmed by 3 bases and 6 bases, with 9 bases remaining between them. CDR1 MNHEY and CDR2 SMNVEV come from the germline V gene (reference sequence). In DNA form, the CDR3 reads TGTGCCAGCAGTTTTCATGGGAGCAATGAGCAGTTCTTC. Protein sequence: CASSFHGSNEQFF.

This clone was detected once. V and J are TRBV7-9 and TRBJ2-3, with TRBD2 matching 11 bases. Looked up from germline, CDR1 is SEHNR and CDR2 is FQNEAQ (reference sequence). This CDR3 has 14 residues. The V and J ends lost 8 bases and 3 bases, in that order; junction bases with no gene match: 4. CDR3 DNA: TGTGCCAGCGTTAGCGGGGGGGAAACAGATACGCAGTATTTT. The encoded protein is CASVSGGETDTQYF.

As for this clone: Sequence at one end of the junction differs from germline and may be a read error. DNA of the CDR3: TGTGCCAGCAGTTTAGGAGAGCGGGGGCCTACCACACATACGCAGTATTTT. Translated, it gives CASSLGERGPTTHTQYF. The V gene is TRBV27, the J gene TRBJ2-3, with TRBD2 matching over 8 bases. CDR1 is MNHEY and CDR2 is SMNVEV in the germline V gene (reference sequence). This CDR3 spans 17 amino acids.

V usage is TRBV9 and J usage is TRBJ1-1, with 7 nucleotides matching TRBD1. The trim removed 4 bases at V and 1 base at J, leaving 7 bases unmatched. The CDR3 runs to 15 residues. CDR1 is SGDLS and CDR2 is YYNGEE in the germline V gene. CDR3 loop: CASSPLTGPNTEAFF. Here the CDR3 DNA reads TGTGCCAGCAGCCCGCTGACAGGGCCGAACACTGAAGCTTTCTTT.

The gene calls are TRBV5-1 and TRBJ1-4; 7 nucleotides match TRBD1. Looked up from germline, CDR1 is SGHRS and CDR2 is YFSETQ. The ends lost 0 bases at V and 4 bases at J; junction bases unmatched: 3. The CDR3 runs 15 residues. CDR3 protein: CASSLGDSINEKLFF. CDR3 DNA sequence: TGCGCCAGCAGCTTGGGGGACAGCATTAATGAAAAACTGTTTTTT.